Following are 6 T cell receptor beta chains from one sample sequenced in a study of blood T cell repertoires in COVID-19. The method was immunoSEQ multiplex PCR; TCRdb's version includes in-frame clones alone and lacks a portion of them. The table lists about 350,000 clones, 85% to 90% of them singletons. Material: peripheral blood. These receptors were taken from a woman aged 70-85 years with COVID-19, enrolled during active disease.

The chain combines TRBV27 with TRBJ2-7, with D possibly TRBD2 on 6 matching bases. V lost 10 bases and J lost 0, with 19 bases in between. This CDR3 is built from 15 residues. CDR1 is MNHEY, CDR2 SMNVEV, per germline (reference sequence). CDR3 DNA: TGTGCCACCAGACCAAGCGGGCGTAGCTCCTACGAGCAGTACTTC. It codes for CATRPSGRSSYEQYF.

This clone was observed a few times. The CDR3 DNA follows: TGTGCCAGCAGCTTGGGGGAGGGACAGGGGTACAATGAGCAGTTCTTC. Its protein product is CASSLGEGQGYNEQFF. The chain carries TRBV7-8 and TRBJ2-1, with 10 nucleotides matching TRBD1. J was trimmed by 4 bases and V by 3 bases; bases with no gene match: 6. This CDR3 is built from 16 residues. Germline V gene lookup returns CDR1 SGHVS and CDR2 FQNEAQ.

This clone has a single count. The CDR3 DNA sequence: TGTGCCAGCAGCAAAGCGGAGCGGGGGCAAACCAAAAACATTCAGTACTTC. This translates into CASSKAERGQTKNIQYF. The chain is built from TRBV21-1 and TRBJ2-4; the table's D call, TRBD2, has no DNA check behind it. TRBV21-1 is a listed pseudogene. This CDR3 is built from 17 residues.

This clone was picked up one time. V is TRBV9 and J is TRBJ1-5; D possibly corresponds to TRBD1 (6 bases). Germline V CDR1 and CDR2: SGDLS, YYNGEE. CDR3 length: 15 residues. V was cut by 3 bases and J by 9 bases, with 19 bases left in between. The DNA for the CDR3 is TGTGCCAGCAGCGCCGAGGGGGACGGGAGGTGGCCCCAGCATTTT. Its translation is CASSAEGDGRWPQHF.

This clone was observed once. This sequence joins TRBV2 and TRBJ1-1; D uncertain. This CDR3 region has 14 residues. The V end lost 4 bases, the J end lost 5 bases, and 14 bases lay between the germline ends. Germline-derived CDR1 and CDR2 are SNHLY and FYNNEI. The CDR3 DNA sequence: TGTGCCAGCAGTGTAAGAACGGGGTCGACTGAAGCTTTCTTT. Residues: CASSVRTGSTEAFF.

This chain links TRBV30 with TRBJ1-2; maybe TRBD1 (5 bases). This CDR3 comprises 11 residues. Per germline, CDR1 GTSNPN and CDR2 SVGIG (reference sequence). CDR3 in DNA: TGTGCATCGAGGGACTGGAATGGCTACACCTTC. Its protein is CASRDWNGYTF.